A selection of T cell receptor beta chains follows, all from one sample in a study of blood T cells in healthy people across ages. Via MiXCR, TCRdb re-called the 5' RACE reads, giving one row per CDR3 protein. Here the sample spans some 900,000 distinct CDR3 sequences, roughly 48% being singletons. The sample was blood. These receptors were obtained from a man aged 25-40 years in good health. Each CDR3 is given with its conserved first and last residue. A D gene is named only where the DNA matches it firmly. Rows may omit the clone size; those that give it use once, few, many or a size class.

V: TRBV6-5; D: NA; J: TRBJ2-5; size: NA; CDR3: CAGSDGLSGTQYF; DNA: TGTGCCGGCAGTGACGGACTTTCCGGGACCCAGTACTTC
V: TRBV11-2; D: NA; J: TRBJ2-5; size: few; CDR3: CASSLGQGLNLEETQYF; DNA: TGTGCCAGCAGCTTGGGGCAGGGTTTGAATCTAGAAGAGACCCAGTACTTC
V: TRBV6-5; D: NA; J: TRBJ1-2; size: NA; CDR3: CANSPSALRHYGYTF; DNA: TGTGCCAACAGCCCCTCGGCCCTAAGACATTATGGCTACACCTTC
V: TRBV20-1; D: NA; J: TRBJ2-1; size: NA; CDR3: CSARSSGGRQQFF; DNA: TGCAGTGCTAGATCCTCAGGAGGTCGACAGCAGTTCTTC
V: TRBV5-1; D: NA; J: TRBJ2-3; size: few; CDR3: CASSDRVTDTQYF; DNA: TGCGCCAGCAGCGACCGGGTCACAGATACGCAGTATTTT
V: TRBV4-1; D: NA; J: TRBJ1-1; size: once; CDR3: CASSPFPRSGTEAFF; DNA: TGCGCCAGCAGCCCTTTCCCAAGATCGGGGACTGAAGCTTTCTTT
V: TRBV6-2/TRBV6-3; D: NA; J: TRBJ2-2; size: few; CDR3: CASSRTPHTGELFF; DNA: TGTGCCAGCAGCCGGACACCGCACACCGGGGAGCTGTTTTTT
V: TRBV5-5; D: NA; J: TRBJ2-3; size: NA; CDR3: CASSLEGGTPYTQYF; DNA: TGTGCCAGCAGCTTGGAGGGGGGGACCCCCTATACGCAGTATTTT
V: TRBV7-2; D: TRBD1; J: TRBJ1-4; size: many; CDR3: CASSLTGVANEKLFF; DNA: TGTGCCAGCAGCTTGACAGGGGTTGCTAATGAAAAACTGTTTTTT
V: TRBV10-2; D: TRBD1; J: TRBJ2-7; size: NA; CDR3: CASSAQPGQGYYEQYF; DNA: TGCGCCAGCAGTGCACAACCGGGACAGGGGTACTACGAGCAGTACTTC
V: TRBV29-1; D: NA; J: TRBJ1-1; size: few; CDR3: CSVQGRLNTEAFF; DNA: TGCAGCGTTCAAGGACGATTGAACACTGAAGCTTTCTTT
V: TRBV12-3/TRBV12-4; D: NA; J: TRBJ2-6; size: NA; CDR3: CASSLWRTGANVLTF; DNA: TGTGCCAGCAGTTTATGGCGGACTGGGGCCAACGTCCTGACTTTC